This record concerns one T cell receptor (beta chain) sequence. Produced via immunoSEQ multiplex PCR; TCRdb's table is partial and in-frame only. The top ten hold roughly 3% of the sample, which has 65,000 to 95,000 clones, more than 70% seen once. The entry originates in a study of blood T cell repertoires in COVID-19. Overall study context: PBMCs, B-cell-depleted T cells, or T cells provided the cDNA or gDNA that made up the material.

The specimen sequenced was peripheral blood. This clonotype was sampled from a man in his 70s with active or convalescent COVID-19.

CDR3 sequence (DNA): TGTGCCAGTAGGGCGGACTCCCATGCGGCGCCCCAGCATTTT. Its protein product is CASRADSHAAPQHF. The chain joins TRBV19 to TRBJ1-5; D remains ambiguous. This CDR3 is 14 amino acids long. Germline CDR1 reads LNHDA; CDR2 reads SQIVND (reference sequence). V lost 6 bases and J lost 9, with 18 bases in between.